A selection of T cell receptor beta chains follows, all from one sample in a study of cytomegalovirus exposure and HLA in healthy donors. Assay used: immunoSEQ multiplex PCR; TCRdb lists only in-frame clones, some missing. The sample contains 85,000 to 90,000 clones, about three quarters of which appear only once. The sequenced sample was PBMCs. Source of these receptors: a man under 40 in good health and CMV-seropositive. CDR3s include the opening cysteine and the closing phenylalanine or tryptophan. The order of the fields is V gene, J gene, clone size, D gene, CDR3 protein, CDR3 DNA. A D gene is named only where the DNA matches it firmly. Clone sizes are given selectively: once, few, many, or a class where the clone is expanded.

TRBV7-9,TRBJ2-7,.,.,CSSSTGIYEQYF,TGTTCCAGCAGCACCGGGATCTACGAGCAGTACTTC
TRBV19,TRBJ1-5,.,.,CASSPTRGSNSNQPQHF,TGTGCCAGTAGCCCCACTCGAGGGTCGAATAGCAATCAGCCCCAGCATTTT
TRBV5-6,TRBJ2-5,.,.,CASSLRGETQYF,TGTGCCAGCAGCTTGCGGGGAGAGACCCAGTACTTC
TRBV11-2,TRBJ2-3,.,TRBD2,CASSLRLAGGADTQYF,TGTGCCAGCAGCTTACGGCTAGCGGGGGGGGCAGATACGCAGTATTTT
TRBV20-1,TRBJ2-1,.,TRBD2,CSASLANEQFF,TGCAGTGCTTCACTAGCGAATGAGCAGTTCTTC
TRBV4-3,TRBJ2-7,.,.,CASSQAWVEGEQYF,TGCGCCAGCAGCCAAGCATGGGTGGAGGGCGAGCAGTACTTC
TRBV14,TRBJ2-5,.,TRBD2,CASSQDWGTSGEETQYF,TGTGCCAGCAGCCAAGATTGGGGGACTAGCGGGGAGGAGACCCAGTACTTC
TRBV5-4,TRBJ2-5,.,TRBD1,CATSGTGGKQTQYF,TGTGCCACCTCCGGGACAGGGGGCAAACAGACCCAGTACTTC
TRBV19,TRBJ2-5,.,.,CASSTGTIETQYF,TGTGCCAGTAGTACAGGGACAATCGAGACCCAGTACTTC
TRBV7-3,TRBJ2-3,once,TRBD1,CASSLGYRGLTDTQYF,TGTGCCAGCAGCTTAGGATACAGGGGGCTCACAGATACGCAGTATTTT
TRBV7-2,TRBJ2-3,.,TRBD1,CASSLVVTGADTQYF,TGTGCCAGCAGCTTAGTCGTAACAGGGGCCGATACGCAGTATTTT
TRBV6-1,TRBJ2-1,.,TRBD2,CASSEAQLAGVLNEQFF,TGTGCCAGCAGTGAAGCCCAACTAGCGGGGGTTTTGAATGAGCAGTTCTTC
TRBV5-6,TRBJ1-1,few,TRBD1,CASSPRQGLAFF,TGTGCCAGCAGCCCCCGACAGGGGTTGGCTTTCTTT
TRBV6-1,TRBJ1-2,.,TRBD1,CASRKNTGVGDGYTF,TGTGCCAGCCGTAAAAATACAGGGGTAGGGGATGGCTACACCTTC
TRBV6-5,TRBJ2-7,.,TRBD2,CASRTAGGSSYEQYF,TGTGCCAGCAGGACAGCGGGGGGGAGCTCCTACGAGCAGTACTTC
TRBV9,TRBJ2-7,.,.,CASSVGLNYEQYF,TGTGCCAGCAGCGTAGGACTTAACTACGAGCAGTACTTC